This T cell receptor (beta chain) was sequenced in a study of OX40 agonist ivuxolimab in advanced cancers. Findings of the study overall: The study did not work out the antigen specificity of the expanded peripheral T cells. Part of the nonresponder group also had normalized T-cell clonal expansion that was low. Average numbers of expanded clones were greater in CD8+ T cells than in CD4+. At 0.1-3.0 mg/kg, partial responders had clonal expansion among the lowest observed.

Points on this clone: Its cognate antigen is unknown.

This CDR3 contains 13 residues. From germline, CDR1 is ENHRY and CDR2 SYGVKD. V dropped 10 bases and J dropped 4; count of bases not matched to a gene: 7. Repertoires were generated with immunoSEQ multiplex PCR, while TCRdb's copy carries only in-frame clones and drops some. The table lists about 63,000 clones, 85% to 90% of them singletons. The gene calls are TRBV10-3 and TRBJ2-5, with 9 bases matching TRBD2. This clonotype originated in an adult with an advanced solid tumor such as melanoma, head and neck, liver or kidney cancer. Here the sequenced sample was CD4+ or CD8+ T cells sorted from blood, taken in a trial of the OX40 agonist ivuxolimab. The CDR3 nucleotides are TGTGCCAGCACAGCGGGGGGCGGAGAGACCCAGTACTTC. Protein sequence: CASTAGGGETQYF.